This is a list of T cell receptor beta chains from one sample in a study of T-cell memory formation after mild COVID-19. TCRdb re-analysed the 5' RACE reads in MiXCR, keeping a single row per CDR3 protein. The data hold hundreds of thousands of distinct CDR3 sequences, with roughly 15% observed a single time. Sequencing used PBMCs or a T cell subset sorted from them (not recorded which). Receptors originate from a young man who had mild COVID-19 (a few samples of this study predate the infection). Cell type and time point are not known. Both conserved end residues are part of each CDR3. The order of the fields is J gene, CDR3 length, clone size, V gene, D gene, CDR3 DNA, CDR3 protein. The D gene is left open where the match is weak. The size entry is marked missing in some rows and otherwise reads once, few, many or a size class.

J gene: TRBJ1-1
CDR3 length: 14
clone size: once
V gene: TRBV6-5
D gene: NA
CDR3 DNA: TGTGCCAGCAGTTACGGGGTCAGTTACACTGAAGCTTTCTTT
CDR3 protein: CASSYGVSYTEAFF

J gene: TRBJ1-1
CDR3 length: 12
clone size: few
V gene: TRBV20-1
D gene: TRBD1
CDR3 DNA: TGCAGTGCTGAGGGACAGGCGTCGGTAGCTTTCTTT
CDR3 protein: CSAEGQASVAFF

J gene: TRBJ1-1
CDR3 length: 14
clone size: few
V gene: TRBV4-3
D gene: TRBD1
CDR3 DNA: TGCGCCAGCAGCTCCGACAGGGGAGACACTGAAGCTTTCTTT
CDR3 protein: CASSSDRGDTEAFF

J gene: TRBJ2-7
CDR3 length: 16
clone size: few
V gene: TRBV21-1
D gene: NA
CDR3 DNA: TGTGCCAGCAGCGAAGCCGGGACTGAAGACTCCTACGAGCAGTACTTC
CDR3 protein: CASSEAGTEDSYEQYF

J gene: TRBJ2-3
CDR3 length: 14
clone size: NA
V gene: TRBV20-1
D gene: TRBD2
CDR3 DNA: TGCAGTGCCACCCCGGCGGGGGGGGCAGATACGCAGTATTTT
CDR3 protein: CSATPAGGADTQYF

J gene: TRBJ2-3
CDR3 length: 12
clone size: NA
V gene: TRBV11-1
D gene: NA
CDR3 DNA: TGTGCCAGCAGCTTCCGGGGGGCAACGCAGTATTTT
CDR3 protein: CASSFRGATQYF

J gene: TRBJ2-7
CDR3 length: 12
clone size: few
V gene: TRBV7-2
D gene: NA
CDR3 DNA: TGTGCCAGCAGCTTCCTCCCCTACGAGCAGTACTTC
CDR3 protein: CASSFLPYEQYF

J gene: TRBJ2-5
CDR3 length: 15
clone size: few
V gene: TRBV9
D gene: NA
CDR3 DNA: TGTGCCAGCAGCGCCCGTCCCATACAGGGAGAGACCCAGTACTTC
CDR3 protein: CASSARPIQGETQYF

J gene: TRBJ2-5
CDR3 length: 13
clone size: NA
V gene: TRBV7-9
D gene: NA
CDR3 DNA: TGTGCCAGCAGGAGAGGCTACCAAGAGACCCAGTACTTC
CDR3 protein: CASRRGYQETQYF

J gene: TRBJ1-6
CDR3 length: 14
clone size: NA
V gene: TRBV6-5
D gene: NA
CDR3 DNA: TGTGCCAGCACCGGACAGTTTCGGTATTCACCCCTCCACTTT
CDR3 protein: CASTGQFRYSPLHF

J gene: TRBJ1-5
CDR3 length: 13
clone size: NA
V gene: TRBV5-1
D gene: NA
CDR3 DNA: TGCGCCAGCAGCTTATCCGGCGGGGAGCCCCAGCATTTT
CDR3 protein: CASSLSGGEPQHF

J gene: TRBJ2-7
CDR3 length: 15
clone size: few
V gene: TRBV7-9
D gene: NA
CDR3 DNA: TGTGCCAGCAGCTTAGTGGGACACAAGTCCTACGAGCAGTACTTC
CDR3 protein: CASSLVGHKSYEQYF

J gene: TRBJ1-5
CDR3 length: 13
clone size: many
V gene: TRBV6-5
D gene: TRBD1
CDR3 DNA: TGTGCCAGCAGTCTCTCAGGGGGTCAGCCCCAGCATTTT
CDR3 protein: CASSLSGGQPQHF